What follows is one T cell receptor (beta chain) and its context. Looked up from germline, CDR1 is MNHEY and CDR2 is SMNVEV (reference sequence). The CDR3 runs 14 residues. Deletions cut 3 bases from V and 2 bases from J, with 8 bases between. The sample belongs to a study of somatic mutations in cytotoxic T cells in rheumatoid arthritis. For the study at large: T-cell populations stained with V beta antibodies were in some cases flow-sorted at nearly 100% purity, including V beta1+ cells that were sequenced for TCRB.

TCRdb keeps only in-frame clones here, not all; method: immunoSEQ multiplex PCR. The data hold about 30,000 clones, with around 83% observed a single time. The sequenced sample was CD8+ T cells sorted from blood. This clonotype was sampled from an adult with rheumatoid arthritis. The chain combines TRBV27 with TRBJ2-1; TRBD1 might be the D (6 bases). Written as DNA, the CDR3 is TGTGCCAGCAGTTTGACAGGCACCTACAATGAGCAGTTCTTC. It encodes CASSLTGTYNEQFF.